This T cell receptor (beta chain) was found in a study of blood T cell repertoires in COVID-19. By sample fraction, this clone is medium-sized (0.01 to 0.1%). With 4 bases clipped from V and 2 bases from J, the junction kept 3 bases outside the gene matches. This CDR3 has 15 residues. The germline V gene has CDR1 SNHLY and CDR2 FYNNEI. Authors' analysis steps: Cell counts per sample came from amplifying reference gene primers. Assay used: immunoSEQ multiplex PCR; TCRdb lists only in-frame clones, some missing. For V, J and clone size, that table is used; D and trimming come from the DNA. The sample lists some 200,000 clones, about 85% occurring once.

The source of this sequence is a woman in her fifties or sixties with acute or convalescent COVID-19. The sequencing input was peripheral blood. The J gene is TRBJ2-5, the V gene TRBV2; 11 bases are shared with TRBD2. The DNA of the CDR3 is TGTGCCAGCAGTGCAAGACTAGCGGGACAAGAGACCCAGTACTTC. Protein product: CASSARLAGQETQYF. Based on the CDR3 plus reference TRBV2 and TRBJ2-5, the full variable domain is EPEVTQTPSHQVTQMGQEVILRCVPISNHLYFYWYRQILGQKVEFLVSFYNNEISEKSEIFDDQFSVERPDGSNFTLKIRSTKLEDSAMYFCASSARLAGQETQYFGPGTRLLVL.